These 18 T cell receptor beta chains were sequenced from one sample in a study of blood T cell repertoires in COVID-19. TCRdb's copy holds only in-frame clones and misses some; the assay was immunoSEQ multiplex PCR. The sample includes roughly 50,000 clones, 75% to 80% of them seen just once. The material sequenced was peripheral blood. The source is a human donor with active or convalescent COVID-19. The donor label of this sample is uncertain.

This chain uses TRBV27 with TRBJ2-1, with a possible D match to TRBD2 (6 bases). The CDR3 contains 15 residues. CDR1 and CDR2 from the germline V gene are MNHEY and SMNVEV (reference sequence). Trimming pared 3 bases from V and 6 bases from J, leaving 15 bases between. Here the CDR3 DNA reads TGTGCCAGCAGTTTGTATTCGGGAGCCAGCAATGAGCAGTTCTTC. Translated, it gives CASSLYSGASNEQFF.

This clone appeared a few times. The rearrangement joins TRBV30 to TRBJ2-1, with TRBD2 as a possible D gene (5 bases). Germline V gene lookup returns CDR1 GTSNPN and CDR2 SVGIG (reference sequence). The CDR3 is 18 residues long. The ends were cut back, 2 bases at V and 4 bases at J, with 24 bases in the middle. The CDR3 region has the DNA TGTGCCTGGAGTTGGATTAGCGCAAAAGAGATAGCTTACAATGAGCAGTTCTTC. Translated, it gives CAWSWISAKEIAYNEQFF.

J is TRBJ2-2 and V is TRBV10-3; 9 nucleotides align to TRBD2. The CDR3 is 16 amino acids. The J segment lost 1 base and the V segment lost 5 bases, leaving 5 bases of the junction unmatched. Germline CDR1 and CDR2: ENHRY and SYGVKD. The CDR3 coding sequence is TGTGCCATCAGTTCTAGCGGGAATCGGAACACCGGGGAGCTGTTTTTT. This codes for CAISSSGNRNTGELFF.

CDR3: CASSSRTGVNTEAFF. As DNA, the CDR3 is TGTGCCAGCAGCTCTCGGACAGGGGTGAACACTGAAGCTTTCTTT. The chain recombines TRBV9 with TRBJ1-1; 9 bases match TRBD1. The germline CDR1 and CDR2 sequences are SGDLS and YYNGEE. Trimming cost V 4 bases and J 0 bases; bases outside gene matches: 4. CDR3 length: 15 amino acids.

The CDR3 here is CASSFWDTRANEQFF. Written as DNA, the CDR3 is TGTGCCAGCAGTTTTTGGGACACCCGAGCAAATGAGCAGTTCTTC. The chain couples TRBV27 to TRBJ2-1; weak D call: TRBD1 (6 bases). Germline assignment: CDR1 MNHEY and CDR2 SMNVEV (reference sequence). The V end was cut by 3 bases, the J end by 7 bases, with 16 bases between. This CDR3 has 15 residues.

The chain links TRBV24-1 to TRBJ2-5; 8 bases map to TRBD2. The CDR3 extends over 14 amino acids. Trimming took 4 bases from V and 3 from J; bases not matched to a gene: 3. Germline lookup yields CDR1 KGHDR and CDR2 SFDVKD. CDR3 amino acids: CATSEHGGEETQYF. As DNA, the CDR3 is TGTGCCACCAGTGAGCACGGGGGGGAAGAGACCCAGTACTTC.

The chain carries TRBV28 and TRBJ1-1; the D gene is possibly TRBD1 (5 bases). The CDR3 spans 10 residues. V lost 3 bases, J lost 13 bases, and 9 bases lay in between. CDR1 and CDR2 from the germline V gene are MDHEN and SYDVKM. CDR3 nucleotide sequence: TGTGCCAGCAGTTTCAGGACAAGTTTCTTT. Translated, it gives CASSFRTSFF.

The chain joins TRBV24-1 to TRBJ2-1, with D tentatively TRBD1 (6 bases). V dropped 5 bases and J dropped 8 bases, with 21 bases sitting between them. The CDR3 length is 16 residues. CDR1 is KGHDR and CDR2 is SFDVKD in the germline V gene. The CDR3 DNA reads TGTGCCACCAGTGCCCAACTGACAGGACTGCGGTATGAGCAGTTCTTC. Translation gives CATSAQLTGLRYEQFF.

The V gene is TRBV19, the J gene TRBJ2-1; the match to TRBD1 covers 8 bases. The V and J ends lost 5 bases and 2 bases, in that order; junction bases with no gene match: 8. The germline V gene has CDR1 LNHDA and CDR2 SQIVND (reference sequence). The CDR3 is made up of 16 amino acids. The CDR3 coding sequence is TGTGCCAGTAGTGGAAAGTACAGGGGGACCTACAATGAGCAGTTCTTC. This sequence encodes CASSGKYRGTYNEQFF.

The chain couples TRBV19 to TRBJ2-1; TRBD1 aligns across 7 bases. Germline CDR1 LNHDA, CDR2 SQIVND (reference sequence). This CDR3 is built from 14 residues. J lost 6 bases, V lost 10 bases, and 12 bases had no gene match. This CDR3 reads CATRQTGSVNEQFF. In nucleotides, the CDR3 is TGTGCCACCCGCCAGACAGGGTCGGTCAATGAGCAGTTCTTC. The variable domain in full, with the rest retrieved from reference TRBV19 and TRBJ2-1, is DGGITQSPKYLFRKEGQNVTLSCEQNLNHDAMYWYRQDPGQGLRLIYYSQIVNDFQKGDIAEGYSVSREKKESFPLTVTSAQKNPTAFYLCATRQTGSVNEQFFGPGTRLTVL.

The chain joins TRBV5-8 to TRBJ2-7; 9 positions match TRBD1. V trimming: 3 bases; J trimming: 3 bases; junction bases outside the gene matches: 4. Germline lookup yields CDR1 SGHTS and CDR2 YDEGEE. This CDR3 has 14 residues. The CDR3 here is CASSYRDRDYEQYF. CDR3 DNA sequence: TGTGCCAGCAGCTACCGGGACAGGGACTACGAGCAGTACTTC.

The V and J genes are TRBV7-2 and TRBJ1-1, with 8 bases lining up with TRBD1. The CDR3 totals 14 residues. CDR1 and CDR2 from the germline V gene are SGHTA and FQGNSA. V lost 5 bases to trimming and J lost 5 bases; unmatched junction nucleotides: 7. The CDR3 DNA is TGTGCCAGCAGCCCCGGACAGGGAAGGACTGAAGCTTTCTTT. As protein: CASSPGQGRTEAFF.

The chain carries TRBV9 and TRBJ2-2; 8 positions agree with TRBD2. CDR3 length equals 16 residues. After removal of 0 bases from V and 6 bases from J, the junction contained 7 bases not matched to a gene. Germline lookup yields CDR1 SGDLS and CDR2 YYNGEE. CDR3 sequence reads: CASSVVAGGLAGELFF. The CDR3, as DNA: TGTGCCAGCAGCGTAGTGGCGGGAGGTTTGGCCGGGGAGCTGTTTTTT.

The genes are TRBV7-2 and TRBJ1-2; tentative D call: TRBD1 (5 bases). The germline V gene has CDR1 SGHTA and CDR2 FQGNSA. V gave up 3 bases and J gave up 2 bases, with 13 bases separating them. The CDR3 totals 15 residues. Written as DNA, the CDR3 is TGTGCCAGCAGCTTGGGGCAGCCCCTAAACTATGGCTACACCTTC. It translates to CASSLGQPLNYGYTF.

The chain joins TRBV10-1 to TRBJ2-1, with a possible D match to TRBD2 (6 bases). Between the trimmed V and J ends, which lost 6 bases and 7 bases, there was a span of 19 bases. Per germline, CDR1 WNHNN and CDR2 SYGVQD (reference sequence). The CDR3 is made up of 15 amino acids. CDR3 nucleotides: TGCGCCAGCAGCGTAGACATCGGTGGAGGGAATGAGCAGTTCTTC. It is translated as CASSVDIGGGNEQFF.

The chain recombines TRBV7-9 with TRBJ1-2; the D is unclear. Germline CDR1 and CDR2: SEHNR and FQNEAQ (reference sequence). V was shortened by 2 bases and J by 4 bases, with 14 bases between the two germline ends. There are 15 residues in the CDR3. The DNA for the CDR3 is TGTGCCAGCAGCTTAAGCGAGGAGAGGTCCTATGGCTACACCTTC. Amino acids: CASSLSEERSYGYTF.

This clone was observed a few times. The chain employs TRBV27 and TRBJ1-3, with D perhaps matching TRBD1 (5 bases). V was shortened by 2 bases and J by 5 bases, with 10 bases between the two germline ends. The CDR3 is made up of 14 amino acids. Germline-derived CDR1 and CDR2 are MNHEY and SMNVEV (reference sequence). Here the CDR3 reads CASSLAGPRNTIYF. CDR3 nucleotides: TGTGCCAGCAGTTTAGCAGGGCCGAGAAACACCATATATTTT.

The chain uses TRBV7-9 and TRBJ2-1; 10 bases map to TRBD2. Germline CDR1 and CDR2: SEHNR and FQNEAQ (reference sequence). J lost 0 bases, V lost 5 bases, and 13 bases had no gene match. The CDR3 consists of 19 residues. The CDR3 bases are TGTGCCAGCAGCCTTCCGGGGGCTAGCGGGAGTCGCTCCTACAATGAGCAGTTCTTC. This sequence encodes CASSLPGASGSRSYNEQFF.